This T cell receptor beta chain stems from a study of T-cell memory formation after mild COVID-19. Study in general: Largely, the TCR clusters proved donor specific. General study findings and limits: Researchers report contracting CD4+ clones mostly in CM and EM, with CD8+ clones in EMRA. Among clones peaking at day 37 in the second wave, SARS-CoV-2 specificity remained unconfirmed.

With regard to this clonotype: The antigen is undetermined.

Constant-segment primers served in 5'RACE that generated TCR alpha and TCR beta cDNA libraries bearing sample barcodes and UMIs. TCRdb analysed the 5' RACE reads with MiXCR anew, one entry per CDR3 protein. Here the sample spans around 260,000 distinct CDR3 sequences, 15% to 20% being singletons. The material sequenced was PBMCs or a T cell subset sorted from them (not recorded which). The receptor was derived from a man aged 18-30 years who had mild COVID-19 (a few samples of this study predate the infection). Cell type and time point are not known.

CDR3 loop: CASSYTPTVGEQFF. The CDR3 DNA follows: TGTGCCAGCAGTTACACCCCGACAGTCGGTGAGCAGTTCTTC. The rearrangement joins TRBV6-2 or TRBV6-3 to TRBJ2-1; D may be TRBD1 (5 bases). Germline V gives CDR1 MNHEY, CDR2 SVGEGT. The V gene lost 2 bases and the J gene lost 9 bases, with 14 bases spanning the gap. The CDR3 loop spans 14 amino acids.